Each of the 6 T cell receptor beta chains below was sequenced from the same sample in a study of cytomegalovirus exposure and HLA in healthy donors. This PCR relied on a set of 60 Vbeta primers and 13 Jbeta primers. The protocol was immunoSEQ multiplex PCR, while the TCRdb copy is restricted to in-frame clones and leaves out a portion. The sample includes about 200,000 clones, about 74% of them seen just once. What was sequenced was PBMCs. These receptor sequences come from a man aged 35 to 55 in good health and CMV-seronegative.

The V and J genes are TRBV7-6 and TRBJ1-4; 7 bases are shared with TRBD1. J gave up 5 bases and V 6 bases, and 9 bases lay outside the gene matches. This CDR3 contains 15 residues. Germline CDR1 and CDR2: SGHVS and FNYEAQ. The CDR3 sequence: CASSTPGQSNEKLFF. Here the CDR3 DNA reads TGTGCCAGCAGTACACCGGGACAGTCCAATGAAAAACTGTTTTTT. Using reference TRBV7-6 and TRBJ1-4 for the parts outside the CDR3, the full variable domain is GAGVSQSPRYKVTKRGQDVALRCDPISGHVSLYWYRQALGQGPEFLTYFNYEAQQDKSGLPNDRFSAERPEGSISTLTIQRTEQRDSAMYRCASSTPGQSNEKLFFGSGTQLSVL.

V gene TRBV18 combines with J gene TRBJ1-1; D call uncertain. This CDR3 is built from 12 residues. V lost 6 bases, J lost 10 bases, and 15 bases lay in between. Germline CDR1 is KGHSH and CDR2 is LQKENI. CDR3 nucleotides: TGTGCCAGCTCCAACCGGAGAGAGGTAGCTTTCTTT. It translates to CASSNRREVAFF. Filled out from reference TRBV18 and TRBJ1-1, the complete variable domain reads NAGVMQNPRHLVRRRGQEARLRCSPMKGHSHVYWYRQLPEEGLKFMVYLQKENIIDESGMPKERFSAEFPKEGPSILRIQQVVRGDSAAYFCASSNRREVAFFGQGTRLTVV.

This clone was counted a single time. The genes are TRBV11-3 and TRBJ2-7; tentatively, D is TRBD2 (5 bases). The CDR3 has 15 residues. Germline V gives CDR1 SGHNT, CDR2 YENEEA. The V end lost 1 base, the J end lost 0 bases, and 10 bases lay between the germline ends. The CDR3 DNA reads TGTGCCAGCAGCTTAGGGGCGGGTCCCTCCTACGAGCAGTACTTC. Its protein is CASSLGAGPSYEQYF.

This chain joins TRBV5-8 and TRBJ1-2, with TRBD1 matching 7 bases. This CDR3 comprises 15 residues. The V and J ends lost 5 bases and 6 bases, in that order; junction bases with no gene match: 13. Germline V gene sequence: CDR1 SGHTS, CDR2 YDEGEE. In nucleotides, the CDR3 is TGTGCCAGCAGTTCACCGACAGGGAGTTTGGATGGCTACACCTTC. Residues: CASSSPTGSLDGYTF.

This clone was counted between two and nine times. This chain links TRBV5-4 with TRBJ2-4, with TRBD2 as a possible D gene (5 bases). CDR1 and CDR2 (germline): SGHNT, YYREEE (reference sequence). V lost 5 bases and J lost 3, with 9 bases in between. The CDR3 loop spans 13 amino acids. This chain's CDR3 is CASRDGVKNIQYF. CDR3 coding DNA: TGTGCCAGCAGAGACGGGGTCAAAAACATTCAGTACTTC.

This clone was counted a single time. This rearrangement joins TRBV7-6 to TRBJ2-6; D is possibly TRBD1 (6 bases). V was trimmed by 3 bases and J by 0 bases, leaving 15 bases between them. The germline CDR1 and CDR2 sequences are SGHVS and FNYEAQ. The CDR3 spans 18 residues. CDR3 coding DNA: TGTGCCAGCAGCTTGGGTGACAGGCCACCCTCTGGGGCCAACGTCCTGACTTTC. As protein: CASSLGDRPPSGANVLTF.